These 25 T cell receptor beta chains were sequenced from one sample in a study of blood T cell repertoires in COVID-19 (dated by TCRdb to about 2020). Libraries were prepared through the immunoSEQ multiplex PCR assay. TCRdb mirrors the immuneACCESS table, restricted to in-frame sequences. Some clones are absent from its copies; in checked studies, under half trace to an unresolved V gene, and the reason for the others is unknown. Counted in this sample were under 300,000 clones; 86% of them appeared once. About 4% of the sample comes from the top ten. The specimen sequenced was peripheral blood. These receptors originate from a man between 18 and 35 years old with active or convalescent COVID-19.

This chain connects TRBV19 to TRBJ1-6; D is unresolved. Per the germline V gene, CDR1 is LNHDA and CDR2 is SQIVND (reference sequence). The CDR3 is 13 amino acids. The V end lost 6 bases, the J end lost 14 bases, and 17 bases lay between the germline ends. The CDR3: CASRSGGGITLHF. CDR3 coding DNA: TGTGCCAGTAGGAGCGGCGGTGGAATCACCCTCCACTTT.

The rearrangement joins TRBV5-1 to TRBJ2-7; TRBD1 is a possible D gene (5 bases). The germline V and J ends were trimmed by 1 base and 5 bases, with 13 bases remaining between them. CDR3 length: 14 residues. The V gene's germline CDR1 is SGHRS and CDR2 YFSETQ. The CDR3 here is CASSLSRQSDEQYF. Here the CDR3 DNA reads TGCGCCAGCAGCTTGTCTAGACAGTCGGACGAGCAGTACTTC.

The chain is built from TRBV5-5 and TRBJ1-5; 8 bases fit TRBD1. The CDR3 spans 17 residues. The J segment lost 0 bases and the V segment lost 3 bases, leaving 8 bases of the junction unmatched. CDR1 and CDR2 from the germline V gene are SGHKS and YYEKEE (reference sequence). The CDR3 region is CASSWDGTGYSNQPQHF. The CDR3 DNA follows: TGTGCCAGCAGCTGGGACGGGACAGGTTATAGCAATCAGCCCCAGCATTTT.

CDR3 sequence: CASSSGVGGGVSGNTIYF. The CDR3, as DNA: TGCGCCAGCAGCTCCGGGGTGGGTGGGGGCGTCTCTGGAAACACCATATATTTT. This sequence joins TRBV5-1 and TRBJ1-3; maybe TRBD1 (6 bases). This CDR3 is built from 18 residues. Germline CDR1 reads SGHRS; CDR2 reads YFSETQ. V lost 3 bases to trimming and J lost 0 bases, with 19 bases between them.

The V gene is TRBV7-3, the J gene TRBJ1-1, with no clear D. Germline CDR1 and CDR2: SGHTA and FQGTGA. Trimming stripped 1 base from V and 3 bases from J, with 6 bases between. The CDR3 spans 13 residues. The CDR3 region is CASSLKGDTEAFF. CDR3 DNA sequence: TGTGCCAGCAGCTTAAAGGGAGACACTGAAGCTTTCTTT.

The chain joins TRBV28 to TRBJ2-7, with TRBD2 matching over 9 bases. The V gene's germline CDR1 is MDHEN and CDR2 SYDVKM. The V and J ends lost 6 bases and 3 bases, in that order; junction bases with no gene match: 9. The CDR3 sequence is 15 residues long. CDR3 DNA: TGTGCCAGCAGGTTCGATCTAGCGGGAAACTACGAGCAGTACTTC. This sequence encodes CASRFDLAGNYEQYF.

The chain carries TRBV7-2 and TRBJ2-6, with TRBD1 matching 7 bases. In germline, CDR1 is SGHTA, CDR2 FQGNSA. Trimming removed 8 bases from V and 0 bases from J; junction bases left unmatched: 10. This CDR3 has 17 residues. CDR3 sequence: CASRRTGKVSGANVLTF. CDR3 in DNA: TGTGCCAGCCGTCGGACAGGCAAAGTCTCTGGGGCCAACGTCCTGACTTTC. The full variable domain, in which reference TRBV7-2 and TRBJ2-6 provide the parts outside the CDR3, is GAGVSQSPSNKVTEKGKDVELRCDPISGHTALYWYRQSLGQGLEFLIYFQGNSAPDKSGLPSDRFSAERTGGSVSTLTIQRTQQEDSAVYLCASRRTGKVSGANVLTFGAGSRLTVL.

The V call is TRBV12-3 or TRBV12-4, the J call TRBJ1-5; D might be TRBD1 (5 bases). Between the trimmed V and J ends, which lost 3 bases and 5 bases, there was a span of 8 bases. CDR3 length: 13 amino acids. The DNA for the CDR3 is TGTGCCAGCAGTTTGACAGCTTATCAGCCCCAGCATTTT. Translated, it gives CASSLTAYQPQHF.

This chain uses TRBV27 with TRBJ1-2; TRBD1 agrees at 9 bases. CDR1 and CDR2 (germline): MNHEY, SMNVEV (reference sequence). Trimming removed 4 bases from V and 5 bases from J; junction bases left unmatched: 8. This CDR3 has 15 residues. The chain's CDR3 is CASSSHRGRVYGYTF. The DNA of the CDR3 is TGTGCCAGCAGTTCGCACAGGGGGCGAGTTTATGGCTACACCTTC.

CDR3 coding DNA: TGTGCCAGCAGTTTCCGGGACAGGCGGTACGAGCAGTACTTC. Translated: CASSFRDRRYEQYF. The chain combines TRBV27 with TRBJ2-7, with TRBD1 matching over 8 bases. The CDR3 covers 14 residues. From germline, CDR1 is MNHEY and CDR2 SMNVEV (reference sequence). The J segment lost 4 bases and the V segment lost 3 bases, leaving 5 bases of the junction unmatched.

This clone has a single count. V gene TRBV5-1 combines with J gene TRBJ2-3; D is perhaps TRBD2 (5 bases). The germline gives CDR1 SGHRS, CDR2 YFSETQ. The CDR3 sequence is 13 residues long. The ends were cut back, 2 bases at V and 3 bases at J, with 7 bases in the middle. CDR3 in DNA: TGCGCCAGCAGCTTAGCGGCTACAGATACGCAGTATTTT. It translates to CASSLAATDTQYF.

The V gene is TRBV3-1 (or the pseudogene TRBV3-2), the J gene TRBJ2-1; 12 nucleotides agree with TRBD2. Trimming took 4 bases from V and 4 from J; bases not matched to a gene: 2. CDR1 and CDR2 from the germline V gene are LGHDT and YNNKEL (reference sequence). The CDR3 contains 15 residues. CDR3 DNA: TGTGCCAGCAGCCTGGGGACTAGCGGGTACAATGAGCAGTTCTTC. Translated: CASSLGTSGYNEQFF.

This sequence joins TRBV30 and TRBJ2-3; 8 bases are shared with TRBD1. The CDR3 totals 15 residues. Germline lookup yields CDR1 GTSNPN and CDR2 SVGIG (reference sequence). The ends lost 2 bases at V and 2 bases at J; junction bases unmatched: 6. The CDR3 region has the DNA TGTGCCTGGAGTTTGGCAGGGGGCCTCACAGATACGCAGTATTTT. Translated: CAWSLAGGLTDTQYF.

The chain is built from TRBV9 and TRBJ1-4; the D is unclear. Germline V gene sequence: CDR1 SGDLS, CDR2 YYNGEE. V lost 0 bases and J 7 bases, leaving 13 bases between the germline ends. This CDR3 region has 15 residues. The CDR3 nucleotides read TGTGCCAGCAGCGTAGATGAGGGATGGGCTGAAAAACTGTTTTTT. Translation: CASSVDEGWAEKLFF.

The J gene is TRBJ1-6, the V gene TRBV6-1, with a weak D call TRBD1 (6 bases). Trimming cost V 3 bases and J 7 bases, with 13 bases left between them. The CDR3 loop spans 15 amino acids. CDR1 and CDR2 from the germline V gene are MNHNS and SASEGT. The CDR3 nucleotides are TGTGCCAGCAGTGAGACGGGACACGCAAATTCACCCCTCCACTTT. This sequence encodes CASSETGHANSPLHF.

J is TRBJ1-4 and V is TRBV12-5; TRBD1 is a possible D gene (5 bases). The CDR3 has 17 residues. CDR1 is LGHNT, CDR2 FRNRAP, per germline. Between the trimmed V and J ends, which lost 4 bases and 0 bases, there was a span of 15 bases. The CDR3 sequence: CASGSSRDSATNEKLFF. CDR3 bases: TGTGCTAGTGGTTCGTCCCGGGACTCTGCAACTAATGAAAAACTGTTTTTT.

The CDR3 is CASSESQARTDTQYF. The CDR3 bases are TGTGCCAGCAGTGAAAGCCAGGCTCGCACAGATACGCAGTATTTT. The chain couples TRBV6-1 to TRBJ2-3; no definite D call. CDR1 MNHNS and CDR2 SASEGT come from the germline V gene. Deletions cut 2 bases from V and 1 base from J, with 10 bases between. This CDR3 has 15 residues.

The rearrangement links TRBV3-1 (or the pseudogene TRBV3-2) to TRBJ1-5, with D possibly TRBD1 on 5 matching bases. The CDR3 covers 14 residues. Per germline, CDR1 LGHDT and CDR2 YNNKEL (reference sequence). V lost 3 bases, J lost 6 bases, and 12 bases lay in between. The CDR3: CASSQSRAGQPQHF. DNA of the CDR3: TGTGCCAGCAGCCAGAGCAGGGCAGGTCAGCCCCAGCATTTT.

The CDR3 reads CASSQIGQNTGELFF. The CDR3 bases are TGTGCCAGCAGCCAGATAGGACAAAACACCGGGGAGCTGTTTTTT. The chain employs TRBV14 and TRBJ2-2; a possible D gene is TRBD1 (5 bases). Germline V gives CDR1 SGHDN, CDR2 FVKESK. CDR3 length: 15 residues. V was clipped by 3 bases and J by 2 bases, with 10 bases between them.

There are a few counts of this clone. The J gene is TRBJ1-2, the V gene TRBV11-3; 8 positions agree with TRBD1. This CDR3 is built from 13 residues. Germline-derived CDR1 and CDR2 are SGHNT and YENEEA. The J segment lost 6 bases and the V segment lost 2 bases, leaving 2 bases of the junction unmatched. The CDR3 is CASSLQGAHGYTF. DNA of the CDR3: TGTGCCAGCAGCTTACAGGGGGCGCATGGCTACACCTTC.

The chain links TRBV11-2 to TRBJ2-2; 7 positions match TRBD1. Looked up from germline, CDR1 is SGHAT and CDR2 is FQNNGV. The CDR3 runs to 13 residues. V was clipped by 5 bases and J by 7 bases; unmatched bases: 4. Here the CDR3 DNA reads TGTGCCAGCAGCCCCACAGGGGTCGGGGAGCTGTTTTTT. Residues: CASSPTGVGELFF.

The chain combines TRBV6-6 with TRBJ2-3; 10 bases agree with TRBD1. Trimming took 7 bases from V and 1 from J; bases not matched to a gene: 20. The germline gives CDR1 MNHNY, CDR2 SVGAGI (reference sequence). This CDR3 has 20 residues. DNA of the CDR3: TGTGCCAGCAACTACCCCCCCGGGACAGGGGTGGTGACGGGCACAGATACGCAGTATTTT. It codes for CASNYPPGTGVVTGTDTQYF.

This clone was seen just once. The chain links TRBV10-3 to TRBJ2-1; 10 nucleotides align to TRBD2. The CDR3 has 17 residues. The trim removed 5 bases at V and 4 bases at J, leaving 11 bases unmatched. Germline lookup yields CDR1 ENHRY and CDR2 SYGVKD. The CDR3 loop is CAISPSGSPDPYNEQFF. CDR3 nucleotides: TGTGCCATCAGTCCTAGCGGGAGTCCCGATCCGTACAATGAGCAGTTCTTC.

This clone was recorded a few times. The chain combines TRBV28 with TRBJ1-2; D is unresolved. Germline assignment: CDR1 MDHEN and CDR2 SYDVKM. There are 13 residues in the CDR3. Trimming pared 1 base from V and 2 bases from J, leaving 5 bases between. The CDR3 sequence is CASSLSQNYGYTF. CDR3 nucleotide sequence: TGTGCCAGCAGTTTATCTCAGAACTATGGCTACACCTTC.

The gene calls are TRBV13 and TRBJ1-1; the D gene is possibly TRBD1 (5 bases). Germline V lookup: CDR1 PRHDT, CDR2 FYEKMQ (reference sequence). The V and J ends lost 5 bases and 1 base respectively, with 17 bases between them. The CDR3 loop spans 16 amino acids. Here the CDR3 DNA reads TGTGCCAGCAGCGATCGACAGAAAATTACGAACACTGAAGCTTTCTTT. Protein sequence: CASSDRQKITNTEAFF.